The sequence of this TCR beta chain was determined in a study of CD8 T cells in ankylosing spondylitis (dated by TCRdb to the late 2010s). In the study overall: T cell receptor beta repertoires were profiled in healthy donors and ankylosing spondylitis patients so that disease-linked TCR variants could be found. The full study cohort comprised roughly 24 ankylosing spondylitis patients and 85 to 120 healthy donors. Peripheral blood was sampled, and synovial fluid was additionally collected from ankylosing spondylitis patients.

A note on this clonotype: Its antigen specificity is not known. An end of the junction differs from the germline gene, which may be a read error.

The sequencer listed for this sample is Illumina HiSeq 2500. Quantitative 5'-RACE with molecular barcodes was the method used to prepare the TCR beta libraries. From the authors' description of their analysis: A new computational method based on a probabilistic model of VDJ rearrangement was used to identify disease-linked TCR variants. TCRdb cleaned the public reads at Q25 with fastp, built clones with MiXCR and kept in-frame beta chains. Records with the same CDR3 protein are collapsed into one entry carrying the most frequent genes and DNA. TCRdb's processing, not the authors' own work, is the source of the V and J calls. Across this sample there are under 450,000 distinct CDR3 sequences, with 17% seen only once. The ten largest clones take up just over 1% of the sample. From cysteine to phenylalanine, the CDR3 is 14 amino acids long. This entry keeps only the CDR3 DNA: 42 bases, framed from base 1. The germline V gene encodes CDR1 SGHTA and CDR2 FQGNSA.

General findings and caveats noted by the study authors: The disease-linked clones had a CD8+ phenotype and were found at relatively low frequencies in peripheral blood. Some TCR beta motif variants had previously been reported in synovial fluid and blood of reactive arthritis patients, which suggested common disease-initiation mechanisms. Blood from ankylosing spondylitis patients appeared to be characterized by a TCR beta motif composed of about eight highly homologous amino acid variants. The disease-linked clones were reported to be significantly enriched in matched synovial fluid samples from ankylosing spondylitis patients.

The chain couples TRBV7-2 to TRBJ2-3, with the D assignment possibly TRBD1 or TRBD2, given 5 matching bases for each. Sequencing was done on a sample of blood, either unsorted or a sorted T cell fraction (not recorded which). The receptor was isolated from a male donor with ankylosing spondylitis. The nucleotide sequence reads TGTGCCAGCAGCCTAGCCCTCAGGGCAGATACGCAGTATTTT. Its amino acids are CASSLALRADTQYF.